The 10 T cell receptor beta chains below were found in one sample sequenced in a study of shared clonotypes between healthy human individuals. The method was immunoSEQ multiplex PCR; TCRdb's version includes in-frame clones alone and lacks a portion of them. The sample holds about 580,000 clones, 98% seen once. Naive CD8 populations comprised CD45RO-negative cells positively selected for CCR7, excluding terminally differentiated effector memory CD45RA+ cells. The sample consisted of naive CD8+ T cells sorted from blood. All receptors come from a man in his thirties or forties in good health.

The chain combines TRBV29-1 with TRBJ2-2; D gene unclear. The CDR3 runs to 13 residues. CDR1 and CDR2 from the germline V gene are SQVTM and ANQGSEA. The ends were cut back, 8 bases at V and 6 bases at J, with 16 bases in the middle. This CDR3 is CSHRASSAGELFF. The CDR3 bases are TGCAGCCACCGGGCCTCGAGCGCCGGGGAGCTGTTTTTT.

The chain couples TRBV15 to TRBJ2-2; D may be TRBD1 (7 bases). The length of the CDR3 is 16 residues. Trimming stripped 5 bases from V and 4 bases from J, with 17 bases between. Germline-derived CDR1 and CDR2 are LNHNV and YYDKDF (reference sequence). CDR3 sequence: CATSGGDRILTGELFF. The CDR3, as DNA: TGTGCCACCAGCGGAGGGGACAGAATACTCACCGGGGAGCTGTTTTTT.

The rearrangement uses TRBV6-1 and TRBJ2-3; perhaps TRBD2 as D (6 bases). This CDR3 is built from 21 residues. Trimming pared 2 bases from V and 3 bases from J, leaving 30 bases between. Germline V lookup: CDR1 MNHNS, CDR2 SASEGT. Here the CDR3 reads CASSEFFVFGGDEGRTDTQYF. CDR3 DNA: TGTGCCAGCAGTGAATTTTTCGTTTTTGGCGGGGATGAAGGTAGGACAGATACGCAGTATTTT.

This chain joins TRBV7-9 and TRBJ2-1, with D uncertain. The germline V gene has CDR1 SEHNR and CDR2 FQNEAQ (reference sequence). Trimming removed 5 bases at V and 9 bases at J, with 8 bases between. The CDR3 covers 11 residues. CDR3 sequence: CASSGMGEQFF. The CDR3 region has the DNA TGTGCCAGCAGCGGTATGGGTGAGCAGTTCTTC.

This chain joins TRBV7-6 and TRBJ1-4; D is uncertain. Germline CDR1 SGHVS, CDR2 FNYEAQ. The CDR3 loop spans 14 amino acids. Trimming stripped 1 base from V and 7 bases from J, with 10 bases between. CDR3 protein: CASSLEAGFEKLFF. Here the CDR3 DNA reads TGTGCCAGCAGCTTAGAAGCCGGGTTTGAAAAACTGTTTTTT.

This clone was observed a single time. CDR3 sequence: CASSPGSATEAFF. CDR3 DNA sequence: TGTGCCAGCAGCCCCGGTTCTGCGACTGAAGCTTTCTTT. The V gene is TRBV14, the J gene TRBJ1-1, with D unresolved. Germline values: CDR1 SGHDN, CDR2 FVKESK. V was clipped by 4 bases and J by 5 bases, with 11 bases between them. The CDR3 totals 13 residues.

The chain couples TRBV5-5 to TRBJ2-5; 8 bases agree with TRBD1. The germline gives CDR1 SGHKS, CDR2 YYEKEE (reference sequence). This CDR3 comprises 15 residues. Germline trimming cut 4 bases from V and 5 bases from J; bases unmatched to any gene: 10. Here the CDR3 DNA reads TGTGCCAGCAGCCCAGGGACAGGACCTAGGGAGACCCAGTACTTC. Translation: CASSPGTGPRETQYF.

V usage is TRBV5-6 and J usage is TRBJ1-1; maybe TRBD1 (5 bases). V was clipped by 0 bases and J by 5 bases, with 20 bases between them. Looked up from germline, CDR1 is SGHDT and CDR2 is YYEEEE. The CDR3 runs to 17 residues. CDR3 coding DNA: TGTGCCAGCAGCTTGGAGTTTGCAGGGAGTTCGGGGACTGAAGCTTTCTTT. This translates into CASSLEFAGSSGTEAFF.

The chain couples TRBV4-2 to TRBJ2-7, with D uncertain. In germline, CDR1 is LGHNA, CDR2 YNFKEQ. This CDR3 is built from 14 residues. V gave up 3 bases and J gave up 0 bases, with 9 bases separating them. The CDR3 here is CASSHPGSSYEQYF. CDR3 in DNA: TGTGCCAGCAGCCATCCAGGATCCTCCTACGAGCAGTACTTC.

V gene TRBV9 combines with J gene TRBJ2-7, with no clear D. Germline CDR1 reads SGDLS; CDR2 reads YYNGEE. Trimming took 4 bases from V and 7 from J, leaving 9 bases between them. The CDR3 runs to 11 residues. CDR3 coding DNA: TGTGCCAGCAGCTCCTCGACAGAGCAGTACTTC. Protein sequence: CASSSSTEQYF.